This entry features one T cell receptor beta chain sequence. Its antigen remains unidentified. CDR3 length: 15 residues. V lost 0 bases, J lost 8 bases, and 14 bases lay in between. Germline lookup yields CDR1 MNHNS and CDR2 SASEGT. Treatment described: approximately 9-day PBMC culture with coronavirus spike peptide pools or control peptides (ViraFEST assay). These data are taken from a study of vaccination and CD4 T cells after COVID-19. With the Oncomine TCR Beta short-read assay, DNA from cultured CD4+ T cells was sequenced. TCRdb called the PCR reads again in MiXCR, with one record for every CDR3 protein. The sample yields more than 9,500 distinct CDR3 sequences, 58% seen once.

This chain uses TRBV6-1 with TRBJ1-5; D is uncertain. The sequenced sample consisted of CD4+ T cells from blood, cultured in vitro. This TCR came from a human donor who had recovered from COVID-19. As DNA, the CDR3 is TGTGCCAGCAGTGAAGCGCTAGGAGGGTTTAAGCCCCAGCATTTT. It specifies CASSEALGGFKPQHF.